This T cell receptor beta chain stems from a study of blood T cell repertoires in COVID-19. About the research overall: Some COVID-19 samples were acute and others convalescent; all came from the United States, Italy and Spain. The analysed material was cDNA or gDNA that came from T cells, B-cell-depleted T cells, or PBMCs.

As originally analysed: Using reference gene primer amplification, nucleated cell counts were estimated. Method: immunoSEQ multiplex PCR; TCRdb's copy keeps in-frame clones and lacks some. V, J and clone size derive from that table, while D and trimming were established from the DNA sequence. The table lists more than 95,000 clones, more than 70% of them singletons. Sample: peripheral blood. The clonotype originates from a man older than 75 with active or convalescent COVID-19.

The CDR3 nucleotides read TGTGCCAGCAGCCCTGCCGGGGATGAGACCCAGTACTTC. Amino acid sequence: CASSPAGDETQYF. This chain joins TRBV11-2 and TRBJ2-5; possible D gene TRBD2, 5 bases. V shed 5 bases and J shed 5 bases, with 12 bases lying between them. Germline lookup yields CDR1 SGHAT and CDR2 FQNNGV. The CDR3 sequence is 13 residues long.